The 2 T cell receptor beta chains below come from one sample, sequenced in a study of cytomegalovirus exposure and HLA in healthy donors. The PCR contained 60 Vbeta and 13 Jbeta primers. The table came from immunoSEQ multiplex PCR; TCRdb's copy has only in-frame clones and leaves some out. There are 85,000 to 120,000 clones in the sample; over 65% occur only once, and roughly 2.6% lies in the top ten. The sample was PBMCs. The receptors come from a man between 35 and 55 years old in good health and CMV-seronegative.

This clone showed up just once. The chain carries TRBV18 and TRBJ1-2, with 10 bases lining up with TRBD1. Germline values: CDR1 KGHSH, CDR2 LQKENI. After removal of 2 bases from V and 4 bases from J, the junction contained 7 bases not matched to a gene. CDR3 length equals 16 residues. The CDR3, as DNA: TGTGCCAGCTCACCAGGGACAGGGGATCGGGGCTATGGCTACACCTTC. It is translated as CASSPGTGDRGYGYTF. The variable domain in full, completed from reference TRBV18 and TRBJ1-2, reads NAGVMQNPRHLVRRRGQEARLRCSPMKGHSHVYWYRQLPEEGLKFMVYLQKENIIDESGMPKERFSAEFPKEGPSILRIQQVVRGDSAAYFCASSPGTGDRGYGYTFGSGTRLTVV.

The chain couples TRBV30 to TRBJ1-1, with 10 bases aligning to TRBD1. The J segment lost 6 bases and the V segment lost 5 bases, leaving 18 bases of the junction unmatched. The CDR3 sequence is 17 residues long. CDR1 GTSNPN and CDR2 SVGIG come from the germline V gene (reference sequence). CDR3 residues: CAWFLPGQGFVRAEAFF. The DNA of the CDR3 is TGTGCCTGGTTCCTCCCGGGACAGGGGTTCGTTCGGGCTGAAGCTTTCTTT.